This TCR beta chain was sequenced in a study of beta chain features in type 1 diabetes. About the research overall: Sorted cells from all samples, numbering about 100,000,000, were examined.

Study-wide results and caveats: Shorter TCRB CDR3s, moderately but significantly so, marked every one of the four CD4+ subsets in Type 1 diabetes patients. The analysis here could not establish whether HLA type shapes TCRB rearrangement. The naive, central memory and Treg TCRB repertoires showed an apparent similarity that was greater among patients than among healthy donors.

With regard to this clone: What it recognizes is unknown.

Central memory, naive, regulatory and stem cell-like memory CD4+ cells were sorted by CD45RO/CCR7/CD25/CD127/CD95/CD27. The CDR3 sequence is 16 residues long. V lost 2 bases to trimming and J lost 0 bases; unmatched junction nucleotides: 6. Sequencing targeted expressed TCRB transcripts, as all isolated RNA had been reverse transcribed. Some clones are missing from TCRdb's copy, which holds only in-frame ones; the method was immunoSEQ multiplex PCR. The profile shows about 160,000 clones, more than 60% of them singletons. The TCR comes from a man aged 30 to 45 with type 1 diabetes. The rearrangement links TRBV23-1 to TRBJ2-7; 8 bases are a match to TRBD1. TRBV23-1 belongs to the ORF category, with a function that is uncertain. Sequenced input: naive CD4+ T cells from blood. DNA for the CDR3: TGCGCCAGCAGTCAAAGACGGACAGGGAGCTCCTACGAGCAGTACTTC. It specifies CASSQRRTGSSYEQYF.